Shown below are 8 T cell receptor beta chains from a single sample sequenced in a study of blood T cell repertoires in COVID-19. Profiled with immunoSEQ multiplex PCR; TCRdb holds only in-frame clones, not every one. This sample carries around 330,000 clones, 85% of them seen once, and the ten largest clones take approximately 1.9%. Sequenced: PBMCs or T cells enriched from blood (not recorded which). The receptors derive from a woman under 40 who had been exposed to COVID-19.

The genes are TRBV27 and TRBJ2-3; 10 bases are a match to TRBD1. This CDR3 has 15 amino acids. The V segment lost 8 bases and the J segment 2 bases; nucleotides outside the gene matches: 7. Germline CDR1 MNHEY, CDR2 SMNVEV (reference sequence). The CDR3 protein is CASRPTGGFTDTQYF. In DNA form, the CDR3 reads TGTGCCAGCCGGCCGACAGGGGGCTTCACAGATACGCAGTATTTT.

The CDR3 protein is CASSLRGGRVDTQYF. CDR3 coding DNA: TGTGCCAGCAGCTTACGGGGCGGGAGGGTGGATACGCAGTATTTT. V gene TRBV7-3 combines with J gene TRBJ2-3; 9 bases map to TRBD2. The germline gives CDR1 SGHTA, CDR2 FQGTGA. This CDR3 comprises 15 residues. With V trimmed by 2 bases and J by 6 bases, 6 bases remained unmatched.

This chain connects TRBV11-2 to TRBJ2-3, with 12 bases that match TRBD2. V lost 5 bases to trimming and J lost 9 bases; unmatched junction nucleotides: 12. This CDR3 spans 16 amino acids. Germline CDR1 and CDR2: SGHAT and FQNNGV. As DNA, the CDR3 is TGTGCCAGCAGCCTAGGAAGAACTAGCGGGGGGAGGACGCAGTATTTT. This codes for CASSLGRTSGGRTQYF.

This clone was seen a single time. This chain joins TRBV5-6 and TRBJ1-2, with D tentatively TRBD1 (5 bases). This CDR3 is 16 amino acids long. Trimming removed 0 bases from V and 2 bases from J, with 14 bases in between. In germline, CDR1 is SGHDT, CDR2 YYEEEE. CDR3 coding DNA: TGTGCCAGCAGCTTGGCAGGTGCAGGGTGGAACTATGGCTACACCTTC. Amino acid sequence: CASSLAGAGWNYGYTF.

The CDR3, as DNA: TGCGCCAGCAGCCAAGATAGGGGCGGGGACACAGATACGCAGTATTTT. Encoded protein: CASSQDRGGDTDTQYF. The chain couples TRBV4-3 to TRBJ2-3, with D possibly being TRBD2 (6 bases). The V end was cut by 0 bases, the J end by 2 bases, with 12 bases between. The CDR3 sequence is 16 residues long. The germline V gene has CDR1 LGHNA and CDR2 YSLEER.

This clone appeared once. The J gene is TRBJ1-5, the V gene TRBV6-2 or TRBV6-3; D is perhaps TRBD1 (6 bases). The germline CDR1 and CDR2 sequences are MNHEY and SVGEGT. The V end lost 2 bases, the J end lost 0 bases, and 17 bases lay between the germline ends. The CDR3 is 18 amino acids. The CDR3 loop is CASSYGGYTSYSNQPQHF. Here the CDR3 DNA reads TGTGCCAGCAGTTACGGGGGCTATACTTCTTATAGCAATCAGCCCCAGCATTTT.

This chain uses TRBV3-1 (or the pseudogene TRBV3-2) with TRBJ2-3; D may be TRBD2 (6 bases). V shed 0 bases and J shed 7 bases, with 11 bases lying between them. Germline CDR1 and CDR2: LGHDT and YNNKEL (reference sequence). This CDR3 contains 14 residues. The CDR3 nucleotides read TGTGCCAGCAGCCAAGACAGCGGGCCCAATACGCAGTATTTT. Protein: CASSQDSGPNTQYF.

The CDR3 protein is CASSTRNTGQGEKLFF. DNA of the CDR3: TGTGCCAGCAGCACAAGGAACACCGGTCAGGGGGAAAAACTGTTTTTT. The chain joins TRBV7-2 to TRBJ1-4; maybe TRBD1 (6 bases). The V end lost 5 bases, the J end lost 8 bases, and 21 bases lay between the germline ends. Germline CDR1 is SGHTA and CDR2 is FQGNSA. This CDR3 has 16 residues.